The clone carrying this TCR beta chain was observed a few times. Germline lookup yields CDR1 DFQATT and CDR2 SNEGSKA (reference sequence). The CDR3 is 12 residues long. The V end was cut by 3 bases, the J end by 8 bases, with 13 bases between. TCRdb used MiXCR to reprocess the RT-PCR reads, holding one entry per CDR3 protein. This sample yields about 680,000 distinct CDR3 sequences, of which approximately 15% are seen a single time; about 3.6% belongs to the top ten. This receptor was identified in a female donor in good health, serving as a healthy control. Sequenced material: memory CD4+ T cells from blood. The chain has TRBV20-1 and TRBJ1-2; D is uncertain. The CDR3 DNA is TGCAGTGCTAGCCCCCAAGAGGCAGGCTACACCTTC. It translates to CSASPQEAGYTF.